The text below deals with one T cell receptor beta chain. The sample originates from a study of blood T cell repertoires in COVID-19. Study as a whole: Sources were T cells, B-cell-depleted T cells, or PBMCs; the material itself was cDNA or gDNA.

The ends lost 2 bases at V and 7 bases at J; junction bases unmatched: 4. Germline assignment: CDR1 KGHDR and CDR2 SFDVKD. The CDR3 extends over 16 amino acids. Source study methods: Cell counts per sample came from amplifying reference gene primers. The method was immunoSEQ multiplex PCR; TCRdb's version includes in-frame clones alone and lacks a portion of them. That table supplies the V and J calls and clone size; D and trimming were determined from the DNA. The sample contains 100,000 to 150,000 clones, over 65% of which appear only once. Specimen: peripheral blood. The source is a woman between 70 and 85 years old with acute or convalescent COVID-19. This chain uses TRBV24-1 with TRBJ2-4; TRBD2 matches 13 bases. The CDR3 DNA reads TGTGCCACCAGTGATTCAAGGACTAGCGGGGGTAACATTCAGTACTTC. Its protein product is CATSDSRTSGGNIQYF.